A single sample is the source of the 21 T cell receptor beta chains below, sequenced in a study of CD8+CD57+ T cells in acquired aplastic anemia. Using genomic DNA as the template, TCR beta VDJ and CDR3 profiling was carried out. TCRdb reanalysed the reads using MiXCR and keeps one entry per CDR3 protein. The repertoire includes approximately 180,000 distinct CDR3 sequences, less than 60% of them detected once, and 1.8% sits in the top ten. CD8+CD57+ cell expansion, shown by flow cytometry, had occurred in the patients selected for sequencing. The sample consisted of sorted CD4+, CD8+, or CD8+CD57+ T cells (not recorded which) from PBMCs. The receptors derive from a human donor with aplastic anemia.

This clonotype was counted a single time. The chain employs TRBV10-3 and TRBJ1-3; D is ambiguous. The germline V and J ends were trimmed by 4 bases and 7 bases, with 11 bases remaining between them. Germline loops: CDR1 ENHRY, CDR2 SYGVKD. This CDR3 comprises 13 residues. Written as DNA, the CDR3 is TGTGCCATCAGTGGCGGGGATCCGAACACCATATATTTT. Its translation: CAISGGDPNTIYF.

This clonotype was observed many times. The V call is TRBV9, the J call TRBJ2-2, with a possible D match to TRBD1 (6 bases). Germline V CDR1 and CDR2: SGDLS, YYNGEE. Deletions cut 3 bases from V and 1 base from J, with 13 bases between. The CDR3 totals 16 residues. Written as DNA, the CDR3 is TGTGCCAGCAGCGCCAGGGGCAGCTTGAACACCGGGGAGCTGTTTTTT. Its protein product is CASSARGSLNTGELFF.

The chain joins TRBV15 to TRBJ2-7, with D maybe TRBD2 (6 bases). CDR1 is LNHNV and CDR2 is YYDKDF in the germline V gene (reference sequence). The length of the CDR3 is 15 residues. Deletions cut 2 bases from V and 4 bases from J, with 15 bases between. In DNA form, the CDR3 reads TGTGCCACCAGCAGACCTCTGCGGGGTAGGTACGAGCAGTACTTC. This translates into CATSRPLRGRYEQYF.

The chain couples TRBV10-3 to TRBJ2-5; the match to TRBD2 covers 9 bases. CDR3 length: 15 amino acids. Germline CDR1 ENHRY, CDR2 SYGVKD. The V and J ends lost 6 bases and 1 base, in that order; junction bases with no gene match: 6. The CDR3 bases are TGTGCCATCAGGCCGACTAGCGGAGGCCAAGAGACCCAGTACTTC. Translating it yields CAIRPTSGGQETQYF.

The rearrangement uses TRBV4-3 and TRBJ2-7; a possible D gene is TRBD2 (6 bases). V lost 4 bases and J 3 bases, leaving 16 bases between the germline ends. CDR1 is LGHNA, CDR2 YSLEER, per germline. The CDR3 is 15 residues long. The CDR3 loop is CASSPGVGGFYEQYF. The CDR3 DNA is TGCGCCAGCAGCCCAGGCGTGGGGGGATTCTACGAGCAGTACTTC.

This chain joins TRBV2 and TRBJ1-3; a weak D match, TRBD1 (5 bases). CDR3 size: 14 residues. Trimming left V 3 bases short and J 2 bases short, with 8 bases between. Germline CDR1 reads SNHLY; CDR2 reads FYNNEI. CDR3 sequence: CASSDGAPGNTIYF. The CDR3 bases are TGTGCCAGCAGTGATGGGGCGCCTGGAAACACCATATATTTT.

This chain links TRBV7-2 with TRBJ1-2; the D is unclear. The CDR3 sequence is 15 residues long. The germline V gene has CDR1 SGHTA and CDR2 FQGNSA. The germline V and J ends were trimmed by 5 bases and 5 bases, with 18 bases remaining between them. The chain's CDR3 is CASSPPSAALYGYTF. The CDR3 DNA is TGTGCCAGCAGCCCCCCGTCGGCAGCCCTTTATGGCTACACCTTC.

This clonotype was recorded only once. The chain joins TRBV7-7 to TRBJ2-7, with TRBD2 as a possible D gene (6 bases). The germline V and J ends were trimmed by 5 bases and 2 bases, with 13 bases remaining between them. Germline CDR1 reads SSHAT; CDR2 reads FNYEAQ (reference sequence). CDR3 size: 14 residues. CDR3 DNA: TGTGCCAGCAGCCCCAGCGGGCGAGCCTACGAGCAGTACTTC. Its protein is CASSPSGRAYEQYF.

To note about this clonotype: At one of its ends the junction is not consistent with the germline gene, which may arise from a read error. The CDR3 DNA reads as TGTGCCTGCAGCCTGGAATCGACTAATGAAAAACTGTTTTTT. It codes for CACSLESTNEKLFF. The chain couples TRBV5-4 to TRBJ1-4; D not resolved. Germline CDR1 reads SGHNT; CDR2 reads YYREEE (reference sequence). The CDR3 length is 14 residues.

This clonotype was counted a few times. The genes are TRBV15 and TRBJ1-1, with 7 bases aligning to TRBD1. Germline CDR1 and CDR2: LNHNV and YYDKDF (reference sequence). The CDR3 consists of 14 residues. V lost 5 bases and J lost 1; bases outside the gene matches: 4. The CDR3 DNA follows: TGTGCCACCAGCCCCCACAGGGGGAACACTGAAGCTTTCTTT. Protein product: CATSPHRGNTEAFF.

A single count supports this clonotype. This chain joins TRBV29-1 and TRBJ2-1; TRBD2 agrees at 7 bases. The ends lost 3 bases at V and 7 bases at J; junction bases unmatched: 9. The CDR3 consists of 14 residues. The germline gives CDR1 SQVTM, CDR2 ANQGSEA. The CDR3 nucleotides are TGCAGCGTTGATTGGGCGGGAGTATTGAATGAGCAGTTCTTC. Protein sequence: CSVDWAGVLNEQFF.

There are many counts of this clonotype. The chain couples TRBV5-1 to TRBJ2-7; D not certain. This CDR3 has 14 amino acids. Deletions cut 3 bases from V and 0 bases from J, with 10 bases between. Germline lookup yields CDR1 SGHRS and CDR2 YFSETQ. This CDR3 is CASSSRTYSYEQYF. CDR3 sequence (DNA): TGCGCCAGCAGCTCACGGACCTACTCCTACGAGCAGTACTTC.

In its sample, this clonotype was seen once. The CDR3 reads CASIPGNRGASQPQHF. As DNA, the CDR3 is TGTGCCAGTATCCCAGGGAACAGGGGCGCCTCTCAGCCCCAGCATTTT. The chain is built from TRBV19 and TRBJ1-5; 7 nucleotides line up with TRBD1. This CDR3 is built from 16 residues. V lost 7 bases and J lost 6; bases outside the gene matches: 15. Per the germline V gene, CDR1 is LNHDA and CDR2 is SQIVND (reference sequence).

This clonotype appeared many times. The V and J genes are TRBV10-3 and TRBJ2-1; a possible D gene is TRBD2 (5 bases). The germline gives CDR1 ENHRY, CDR2 SYGVKD. Trimming removed 2 bases at V and 7 bases at J, with 6 bases between. CDR3 length equals 12 residues. This CDR3 reads CAISETGNEQFF. The CDR3 bases are TGTGCCATCAGTGAGACGGGAAATGAGCAGTTCTTC.

This clonotype appeared a few times. The chain recombines TRBV3-1 with TRBJ2-3, with D perhaps TRBD2 (6 bases). The CDR3 has 15 residues. Germline V gives CDR1 LGHDT, CDR2 YNNKEL (reference sequence). Trimming stripped 4 bases from V and 2 bases from J, with 13 bases between. CDR3 in amino acids: CASSPLGGVTDTQYF. The CDR3, as DNA: TGTGCCAGCAGCCCCCTTGGAGGGGTCACAGATACGCAGTATTTT.

Turning to this clonotype: The junction departs from the called germline gene at one end, perhaps through a read error. The CDR3 coding sequence is TGTGCCAGCAGCCGGACAGGGGCGGCCAATCAGCCCCAGCATTTT. Amino acid sequence: CASSRTGAANQPQHF. The chain has TRBV4-1 and TRBJ1-5, with 9 bases identical to TRBD1. Germline-derived CDR1 and CDR2 are MGHRA and YSYEKL. This CDR3 is 15 amino acids long.

This chain connects TRBV11-2 to TRBJ1-4; maybe TRBD1 (5 bases). Trimming took 8 bases from V and 8 from J, leaving 9 bases between them. Germline V gives CDR1 SGHAT, CDR2 FQNNGV. This CDR3 region has 11 residues. The CDR3 DNA reads as TGTGCCAGCGCGGGGGAGGAAAAACTGTTTTTT. Encoded protein: CASAGEEKLFF.

This clonotype was counted ten times or more. CDR3 sequence reads: CASSPGTRETQYF. In nucleotides, the CDR3 is TGTGCCAGCTCACCTGGCACTCGGGAGACCCAGTACTTC. V is TRBV18 and J is TRBJ2-5; D ambiguous. V was trimmed by 3 bases and J by 5 bases, leaving 10 bases between them. Germline V CDR1 and CDR2: KGHSH, LQKENI. This CDR3 spans 13 amino acids.

The chain recombines TRBV19 with TRBJ1-2, with no clear D. Germline lookup yields CDR1 LNHDA and CDR2 SQIVND (reference sequence). This CDR3 spans 14 amino acids. V was cut by 6 bases and J by 5 bases, with 16 bases left in between. The CDR3 nucleotides read TGTGCCAGTAGCCCGGTACGAATGGGATATGGCTACACCTTC. This encodes CASSPVRMGYGYTF.

The chain joins TRBV2 to TRBJ2-7, with TRBD1 matching 10 bases. J lost 6 bases, V lost 4 bases, and 6 bases had no gene match. The CDR3 length is 14 residues. Germline-derived CDR1 and CDR2 are SNHLY and FYNNEI. CDR3 in amino acids: CASSAGTGDAEQYF. The CDR3 DNA is TGTGCCAGCAGTGCCGGGACAGGGGACGCCGAGCAGTACTTC.

This clonotype was observed a single time. This chain connects TRBV7-9 to TRBJ2-5, with D possibly being TRBD1 (5 bases). The V and J ends lost 3 bases and 3 bases respectively, with 5 bases between them. The CDR3 has 12 amino acids. The V gene's germline CDR1 is SEHNR and CDR2 FQNEAQ (reference sequence). CDR3: CASSLTEETQYF. The CDR3 nucleotides are TGTGCCAGCAGCTTGACAGAAGAGACCCAGTACTTC.